This T cell receptor (beta chain) came from a study of blood T cell repertoires in COVID-19. As for the study in general: Sources were T cells, B-cell-depleted T cells, or PBMCs; the material itself was cDNA or gDNA.

Germline V gene data show CDR1 as SNHLY and CDR2 as FYNNEI. V gave up 6 bases and J gave up 6 bases, with 15 bases separating them. The CDR3 spans 14 residues. This clone occurred a few times. Sequenced by immunoSEQ multiplex PCR; TCRdb stores in-frame clones only, minus some. The sample has 200,000 to 250,000 clones; roughly 84% are singletons. Sequenced input: peripheral blood. The sequence was obtained from a woman in her fifties or sixties who had recovered from COVID-19. The chain joins TRBV2 to TRBJ2-1; D is unclear. CDR3 amino acids: CASSSHDNSNEQFF. The CDR3 region has the DNA TGTGCCAGCAGCTCCCATGACAACTCCAATGAGCAGTTCTTC.